The present entry profiles one TCR beta chain with its context. Its specificity is not known. The CDR3 contains 13 residues. CDR1 is SGHTS and CDR2 is YDEGEE in the germline V gene. V was pared by 4 bases and J by 7 bases, with 5 bases of the junction left unmatched. The data were produced by immunoSEQ multiplex PCR, yet TCRdb's version contains in-frame clones alone and is incomplete. The sample shows about 270,000 clones, 80% to 90% of them seen only once. The data were obtained in a study of cytomegalovirus exposure and HLA in healthy donors. General observations from the study: The listing of 150 or so TCR beta chains classed them as cytomegalovirus-associated.

The sequencing input was PBMCs. This clonotype was sampled from a woman younger than 35 in good health and CMV-seronegative. The chain joins TRBV5-8 to TRBJ2-5, with 9 bases that match TRBD1. The chain's CDR3 is CASSPGQGGTQYF. The CDR3 bases are TGTGCCAGCAGCCCGGGACAGGGAGGGACCCAGTACTTC.